Sequencing of this TCR beta chain was carried out in a study of blood T cell repertoires in COVID-19. Study in general: Specimens from acute and convalescent COVID-19 originated in the United States, Italy and Spain.

Measured with immunoSEQ multiplex PCR; TCRdb has only the in-frame clones, and not every one. Here the sample spans tens of thousands of clones, 74% being singletons. Enrollment of patients from Seattle took place during active infection, with longitudinal follow-up. The length of the CDR3 is 13 residues. CDR1 is MNHEY, CDR2 SMNVEV, per germline (reference sequence). Trimming removed 3 bases from V and 7 bases from J; junction bases left unmatched: 3. This chain uses TRBV27 with TRBJ1-2; 9 bases are shared with TRBD1. The clonotype originates from a man between 65 and 85 years old with COVID-19, enrolled during active disease. The sequenced material came from peripheral blood. CDR3 loop: CASSFNRGLGYTF. The DNA of the CDR3 is TGTGCCAGCAGTTTTAACAGGGGGCTTGGCTACACCTTC.